This T cell receptor beta chain is drawn from a study of T cell responses to AZD1222 COVID-19 vaccine. This CDR3 comprises 13 residues. V lost 0 bases to trimming and J lost 4 bases, with 9 bases between them. Germline CDR1 GTSNPN, CDR2 SVGIG (reference sequence). The assay was immunoSEQ multiplex PCR, and TCRdb's table has in-frame clones only and misses some. The data hold some 150,000 clones, with about 90% observed a single time. Regarding the study as a whole: Clonal diversity may have been underestimated, and the donors were mostly white British, with more females than males. Reportedly, nearly half of unique spike TCRs recognized epitopes outside B.1.351/B.1.1.7 mutations.

This clone was seen just once. The antigen is undetermined. Specimen: peripheral blood, collected 28 days after the second dose of the MenACWY control vaccine. The chain has TRBV30 and TRBJ1-1; maybe TRBD1 (5 bases). The origin of this receptor is an adult who received the MenACWY meningococcal vaccine as a control. The DNA of the CDR3 is TGTGCCTGGAGTGTAGGGCAGGGCACTGAAGCTTTCTTT. Amino acids: CAWSVGQGTEAFF. Full variable domain (outside the CDR3, taken from reference TRBV30 and TRBJ1-1): SQTIHQWPATLVQPVGSPLSLECTVEGTSNPNLYWYRQAAGRGLQLLFYSVGIGQISSEVPQNLSASRPQDRQFILSSKKLLLSDSGFYLCAWSVGQGTEAFFGQGTRLTVV.